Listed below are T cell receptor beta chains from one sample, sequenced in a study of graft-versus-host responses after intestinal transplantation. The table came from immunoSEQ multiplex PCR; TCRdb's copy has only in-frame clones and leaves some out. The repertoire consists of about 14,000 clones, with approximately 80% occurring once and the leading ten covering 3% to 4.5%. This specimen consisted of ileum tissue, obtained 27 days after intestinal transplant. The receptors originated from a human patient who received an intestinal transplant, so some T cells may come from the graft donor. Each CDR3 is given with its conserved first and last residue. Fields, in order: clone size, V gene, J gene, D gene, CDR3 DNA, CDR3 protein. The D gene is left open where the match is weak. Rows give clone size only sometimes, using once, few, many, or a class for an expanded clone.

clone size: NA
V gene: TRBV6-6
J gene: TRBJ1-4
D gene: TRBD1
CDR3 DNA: TGTGCCAGCAGTTACCAGCCAGGGGGCTTAATCGAGAAACTGTTTTTT
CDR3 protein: CASSYQPGGLIEKLFF

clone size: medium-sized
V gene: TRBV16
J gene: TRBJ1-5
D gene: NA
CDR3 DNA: TGTGCCAGCAGCCCCAGGTCAGGCAATCAGCCCCAGCATTTT
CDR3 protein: CASSPRSGNQPQHF

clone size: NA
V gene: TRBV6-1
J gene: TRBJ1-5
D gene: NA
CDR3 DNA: TGTGCCAGCAGTGACAGGGTCCCTGAGACCCAGCATTTT
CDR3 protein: CASSDRVPETQHF

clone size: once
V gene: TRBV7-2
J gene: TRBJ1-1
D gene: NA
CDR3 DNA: TGTGCCAGCAGCTTCGACACCTTGAACACTGAAGCTTTCTTT
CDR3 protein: CASSFDTLNTEAFF

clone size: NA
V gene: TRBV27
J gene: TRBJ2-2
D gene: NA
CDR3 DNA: TGTGCCAGCCAACAGTACGTAAAAAACGGGGAGCTGTTTTTT
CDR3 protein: CASQQYVKNGELFF

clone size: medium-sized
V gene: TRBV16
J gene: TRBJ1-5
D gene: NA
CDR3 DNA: TGTGCCAGCAGCCAACGTGGCAATCAGCCCCAGCATTTT
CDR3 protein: CASSQRGNQPQHF

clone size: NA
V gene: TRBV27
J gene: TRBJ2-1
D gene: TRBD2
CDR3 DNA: TGTGCCAGTAAAAGCGGGGGGACCTACAATGAGCAGTTCTTC
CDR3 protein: CASKSGGTYNEQFF

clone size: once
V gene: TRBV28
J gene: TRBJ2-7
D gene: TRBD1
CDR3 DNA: TGTGCCAGCAGTTCCCCCTCACAGGGGGCTGGGTGGTACTTC
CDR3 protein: CASSSPSQGAGWYF

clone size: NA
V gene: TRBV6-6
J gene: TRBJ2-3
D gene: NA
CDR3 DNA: TGTGCCAGCAGTTATCAGGGCTCTAGCACAGATACGCAGTATTTT
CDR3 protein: CASSYQGSSTDTQYF

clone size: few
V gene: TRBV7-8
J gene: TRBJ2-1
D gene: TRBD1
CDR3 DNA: TGTGCCAGCAGCAAAGTGAGGGACAGGAGATACAATGAGCAGTTCTTC
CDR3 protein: CASSKVRDRRYNEQFF

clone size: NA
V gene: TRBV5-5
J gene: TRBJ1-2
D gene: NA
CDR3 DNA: TGTGCCAGCAGCTTAAGGGGGGGCGATACCTATGGCTACACCTTC
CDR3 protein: CASSLRGGDTYGYTF

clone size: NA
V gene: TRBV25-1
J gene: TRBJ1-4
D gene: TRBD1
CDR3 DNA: TGTGCCAGCAGCTACAGGGGAACTAATGAAAAACTGTTTTTT
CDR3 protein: CASSYRGTNEKLFF

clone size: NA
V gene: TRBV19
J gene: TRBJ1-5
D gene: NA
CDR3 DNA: TGTGCCAGTAGTATCTTTCAGGGTAATCAGCCCCAGCATTTT
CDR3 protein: CASSIFQGNQPQHF

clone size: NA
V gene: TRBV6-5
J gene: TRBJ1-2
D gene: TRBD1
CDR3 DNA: TGTGCCAGCAGACAACGACAGGGAGGAGGCTACACCTTC
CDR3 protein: CASRQRQGGGYTF

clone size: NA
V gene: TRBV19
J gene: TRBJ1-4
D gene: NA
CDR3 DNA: TGTGCCAGTAAAGACCTAGGGGCTAATGAAAAACTGTTTTTT
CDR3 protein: CASKDLGANEKLFF

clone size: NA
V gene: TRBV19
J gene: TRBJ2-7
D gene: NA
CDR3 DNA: TGTGCCAGTAGAGGGGGTTTCGAATCCGAGCAGTACTTC
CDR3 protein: CASRGGFESEQYF

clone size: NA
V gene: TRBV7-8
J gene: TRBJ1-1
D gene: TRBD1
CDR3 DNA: TGTGCCAGCAGCTTAGACGGGACAGGCTTCCGATCCCCTTTGCTGAACACTGAAGCTTTCTTT
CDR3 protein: CASSLDGTGFRSPLLNTEAFF

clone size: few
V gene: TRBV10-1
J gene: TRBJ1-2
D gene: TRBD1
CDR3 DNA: TGCGCCAGCAGTAACTCGGGACAGGCGGTGGGCTACACCTTC
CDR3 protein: CASSNSGQAVGYTF

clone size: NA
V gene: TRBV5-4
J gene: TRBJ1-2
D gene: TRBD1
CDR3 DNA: TGTGCCAGCAGCTACGAGACAGGGATCTATGGCTACACCTTC
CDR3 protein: CASSYETGIYGYTF

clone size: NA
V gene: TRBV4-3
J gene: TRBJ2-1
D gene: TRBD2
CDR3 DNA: TGCGCCAGCAGCCAAGAGGGGTACGGGGGGAACTACAATGAGCAGTTCTTC
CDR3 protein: CASSQEGYGGNYNEQFF

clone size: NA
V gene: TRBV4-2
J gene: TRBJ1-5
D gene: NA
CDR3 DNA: TGTGCCAGCAGCCAAGCGAGGTTATCGAATCAGCCCCAGCATTTT
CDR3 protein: CASSQARLSNQPQHF

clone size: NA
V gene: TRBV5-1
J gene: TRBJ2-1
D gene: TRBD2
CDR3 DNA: TGCGCCAGCAGCTTAGGACTAGCGGGGGCCTCCTACAATGAGCAGTTCTTC
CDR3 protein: CASSLGLAGASYNEQFF

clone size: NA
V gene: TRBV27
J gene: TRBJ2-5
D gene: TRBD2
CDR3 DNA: TGTGCCAGCAGTTTACTCCCAGCGGGGGGGCAAGAGACCCAGTACTTC
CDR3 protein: CASSLLPAGGQETQYF

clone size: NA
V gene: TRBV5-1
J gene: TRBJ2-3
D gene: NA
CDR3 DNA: TGCGCCAGCAGCCCAGGTTGGGAGAGCACAGATACGCAGTATTTT
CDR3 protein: CASSPGWESTDTQYF

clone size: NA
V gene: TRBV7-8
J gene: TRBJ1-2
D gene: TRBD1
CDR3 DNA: TGTGCCAGCAGCTCCCGACAGGGGGATGGCTACACCTTC
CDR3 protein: CASSSRQGDGYTF

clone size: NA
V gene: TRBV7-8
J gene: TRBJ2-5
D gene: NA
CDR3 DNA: TGTGCCAGCAGCTTAGACAGGGAGGGGACCCAGTACTTC
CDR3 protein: CASSLDREGTQYF

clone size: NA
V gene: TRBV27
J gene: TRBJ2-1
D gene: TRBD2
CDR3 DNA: TGTGCCAGCAGTCCCCCCGGGGGGAACTCCAATGAGCAGTTCTTC
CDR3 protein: CASSPPGGNSNEQFF

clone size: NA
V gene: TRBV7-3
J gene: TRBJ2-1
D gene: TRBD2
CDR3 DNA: TGTGCCAGCAGCCCCCAACCCCCTCAGCGGGGGGCCTACAATGAGCAGTTCTTC
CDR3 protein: CASSPQPPQRGAYNEQFF

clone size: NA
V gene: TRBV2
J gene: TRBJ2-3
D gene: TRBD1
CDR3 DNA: TGTGCCAGCAGGGGGGACAGGTCGACCTGGGGCACAGATACGCAGTATTTT
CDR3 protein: CASRGDRSTWGTDTQYF